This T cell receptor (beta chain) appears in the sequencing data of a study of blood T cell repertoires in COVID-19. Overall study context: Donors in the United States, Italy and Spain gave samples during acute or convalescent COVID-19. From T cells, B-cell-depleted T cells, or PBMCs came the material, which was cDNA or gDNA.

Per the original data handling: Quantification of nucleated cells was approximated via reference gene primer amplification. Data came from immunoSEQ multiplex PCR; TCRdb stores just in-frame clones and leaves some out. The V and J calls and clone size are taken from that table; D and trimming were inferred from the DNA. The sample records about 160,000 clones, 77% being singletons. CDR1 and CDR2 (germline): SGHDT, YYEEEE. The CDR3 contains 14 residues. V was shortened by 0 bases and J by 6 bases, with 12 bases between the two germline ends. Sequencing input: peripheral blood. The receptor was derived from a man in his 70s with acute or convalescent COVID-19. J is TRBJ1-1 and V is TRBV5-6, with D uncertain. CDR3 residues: CASSLASEVSEAFF. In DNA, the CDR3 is TGTGCCAGCAGCTTGGCCTCTGAGGTTTCTGAAGCTTTCTTT.